This is a list of T cell receptor beta chains from one sample in a study of blood T cell repertoires in COVID-19. The method was immunoSEQ multiplex PCR; TCRdb's version includes in-frame clones alone and lacks a portion of them. This sample has approximately 300,000 clones, with roughly 86% found just once. The sequenced sample consisted of peripheral blood. These TCRs come from a woman in her 30s with COVID-19, enrolled during active disease. Each CDR3 is given with its conserved first and last residue. The order of the fields is clone size, V gene, D gene, J gene, CDR3 protein, CDR3 DNA. D genes are given only for firm matches. Clone size, where shown, is once, few, many, or a class for clones that have expanded.

clone size: NA
V gene: TRBV28
D gene: NA
J gene: TRBJ1-2
CDR3 protein: CASSLGQVAGTNYGYTF
CDR3 DNA: TGTGCCAGCAGTTTAGGCCAGGTGGCAGGGACTAACTATGGCTACACCTTC

clone size: NA
V gene: TRBV11-2
D gene: NA
J gene: TRBJ2-7
CDR3 protein: CASSLVVIGVLSYEQYF
CDR3 DNA: TGTGCCAGCAGCTTAGTTGTTATCGGAGTTCTCTCCTACGAGCAGTACTTC

clone size: NA
V gene: TRBV28
D gene: TRBD1
J gene: TRBJ2-7
CDR3 protein: CASSRWGDRGRSLQYF
CDR3 DNA: TGTGCCAGCAGCCGTTGGGGGGACAGGGGAAGATCACTCCAGTACTTC

clone size: NA
V gene: TRBV28
D gene: TRBD1
J gene: TRBJ1-2
CDR3 protein: CASRSGQGARGYTF
CDR3 DNA: TGTGCCAGCAGATCGGGACAGGGGGCGAGGGGCTACACCTTC

clone size: NA
V gene: TRBV4-1
D gene: TRBD1
J gene: TRBJ1-1
CDR3 protein: CASSTGQVNTEAFF
CDR3 DNA: TGCGCCAGCAGCACAGGACAGGTGAACACTGAAGCTTTCTTT

clone size: once
V gene: TRBV18
D gene: NA
J gene: TRBJ2-5
CDR3 protein: CASSPPASERGTQYF
CDR3 DNA: TGTGCCAGCTCACCACCGGCGTCCGAGCGCGGGACCCAGTACTTC

clone size: NA
V gene: TRBV21-1
D gene: NA
J gene: TRBJ2-7
CDR3 protein: CASILLGTSGSYEQYF
CDR3 DNA: TGTGCCAGCATTCTACTCGGGACTAGCGGGTCCTACGAGCAGTACTTC

clone size: NA
V gene: TRBV4-2
D gene: NA
J gene: TRBJ2-1
CDR3 protein: CASSQEARGRNEQFF
CDR3 DNA: TGTGCCAGCAGCCAAGAGGCCCGAGGGCGTAATGAGCAGTTCTTC

clone size: NA
V gene: TRBV12-3/TRBV12-4
D gene: NA
J gene: TRBJ2-5
CDR3 protein: CASSLARETQYF
CDR3 DNA: TGTGCCAGCAGTTTAGCTCGGGAGACCCAGTACTTC

clone size: NA
V gene: TRBV2
D gene: NA
J gene: TRBJ2-3
CDR3 protein: CASSESWGDTQYF
CDR3 DNA: TGTGCCAGCAGCGAGTCTTGGGGCGATACGCAGTATTTT

clone size: NA
V gene: TRBV28
D gene: NA
J gene: TRBJ1-6
CDR3 protein: CASSLKLHNSPLHF
CDR3 DNA: TGTGCCAGCAGTTTGAAACTGCATAATTCACCCCTCCACTTT

clone size: NA
V gene: TRBV27
D gene: NA
J gene: TRBJ2-7
CDR3 protein: CASTGNGYEQYF
CDR3 DNA: TGTGCCAGCACAGGGAATGGATACGAGCAGTACTTC

clone size: NA
V gene: TRBV24-1
D gene: TRBD1
J gene: TRBJ2-5
CDR3 protein: CATSDPGQAVETQYF
CDR3 DNA: TGTGCCACCAGTGACCCGGGACAGGCAGTGGAGACCCAGTACTTC

clone size: NA
V gene: TRBV15
D gene: NA
J gene: TRBJ2-1
CDR3 protein: CATSRDYRNNEQFF
CDR3 DNA: TGTGCCACCAGCAGAGATTACAGGAACAATGAGCAGTTCTTC

clone size: NA
V gene: TRBV30
D gene: NA
J gene: TRBJ1-1
CDR3 protein: CAWSDSGTEAFF
CDR3 DNA: TGTGCCTGGAGTGATTCGGGAACTGAAGCTTTCTTT

clone size: NA
V gene: TRBV6-1
D gene: NA
J gene: TRBJ2-5
CDR3 protein: CASSNSEETQYF
CDR3 DNA: TGTGCCAGCAGTAACTCGGAAGAGACCCAGTACTTC